This T cell receptor beta chain was identified during a study of STAT5B mutations in CD4+ large granular lymphocyte leukemia. Looking at the study overall: Cryopreserved patient cells were CD8-depleted, then anti-CD4 bead selected. Study outcomes and limitations: 8/27 top patient clones versus 2/35 control clones were TRBV06-family.

This clone was seen a handful of times. Its specificity is not known. Study processing details: A clonotype over 5% of the repertoire counted as a possible leukemic clone, around 62 overall. Lowest detectable productive clonotype frequency was 2.59 x 10-5. Here immunoSEQ multiplex PCR was the method, and the copy in TCRdb shows in-frame clones only, minus some. That table gives V, J and clone size, and the DNA gave D and trimming. The top ten clones hold 55% to 75% of a sample with 5,500 to 6,000 clones, roughly 80% of them seen once. The CDR3 is 13 amino acids. Deletions cut 4 bases from V and 1 base from J, with 8 bases between. Germline values: CDR1 SGHDT, CDR2 YYEEEE.

Sequencing was done on a sample of PBMCs. The sequence was obtained from a man aged 80 or over with CD4+ T-cell large granular lymphocyte leukemia. The rearrangement joins TRBV5-6 to TRBJ1-1, with D perhaps matching TRBD1 (5 bases). The CDR3 sequence: CASSIGANTEAFF. CDR3 nucleotides: TGTGCCAGCAGCATAGGGGCGAACACTGAAGCTTTCTTT.